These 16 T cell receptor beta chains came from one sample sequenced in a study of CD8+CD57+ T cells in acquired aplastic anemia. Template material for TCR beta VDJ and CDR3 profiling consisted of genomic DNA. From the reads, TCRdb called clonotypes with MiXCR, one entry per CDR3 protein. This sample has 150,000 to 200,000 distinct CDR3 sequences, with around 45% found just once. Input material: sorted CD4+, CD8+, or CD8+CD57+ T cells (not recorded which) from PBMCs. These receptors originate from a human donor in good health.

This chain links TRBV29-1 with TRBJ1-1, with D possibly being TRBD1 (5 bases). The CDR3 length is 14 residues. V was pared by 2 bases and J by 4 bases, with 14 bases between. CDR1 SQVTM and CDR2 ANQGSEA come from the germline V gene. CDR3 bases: TGCAGCGTTGAACGGGGGGGTCGGGTCACTGAAGCTTTCTTT. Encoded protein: CSVERGGRVTEAFF.

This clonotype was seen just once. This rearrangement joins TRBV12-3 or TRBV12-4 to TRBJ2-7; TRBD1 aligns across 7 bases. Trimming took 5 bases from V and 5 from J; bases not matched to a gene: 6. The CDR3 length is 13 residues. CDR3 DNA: TGTGCCAGCAGTACCCAACAGGGGCACGAGCAGTACTTC. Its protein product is CASSTQQGHEQYF.

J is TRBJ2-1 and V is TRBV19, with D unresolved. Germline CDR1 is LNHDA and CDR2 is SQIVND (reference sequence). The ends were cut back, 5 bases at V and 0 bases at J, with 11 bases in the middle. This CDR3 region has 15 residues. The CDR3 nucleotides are TGTGCCAGTAGTCTTGGGAAGAGCTCCTACAATGAGCAGTTCTTC. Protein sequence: CASSLGKSSYNEQFF.

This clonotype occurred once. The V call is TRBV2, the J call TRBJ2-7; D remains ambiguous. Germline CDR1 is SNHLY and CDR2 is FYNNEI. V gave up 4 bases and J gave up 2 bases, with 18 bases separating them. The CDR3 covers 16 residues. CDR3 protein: CASSVPPATYAYEQYF. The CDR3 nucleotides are TGTGCCAGCAGTGTCCCCCCGGCCACGTACGCCTACGAGCAGTACTTC. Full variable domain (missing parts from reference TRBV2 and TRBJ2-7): EPEVTQTPSHQVTQMGQEVILRCVPISNHLYFYWYRQILGQKVEFLVSFYNNEISEKSEIFDDQFSVERPDGSNFTLKIRSTKLEDSAMYFCASSVPPATYAYEQYFGPGTRLTVT.

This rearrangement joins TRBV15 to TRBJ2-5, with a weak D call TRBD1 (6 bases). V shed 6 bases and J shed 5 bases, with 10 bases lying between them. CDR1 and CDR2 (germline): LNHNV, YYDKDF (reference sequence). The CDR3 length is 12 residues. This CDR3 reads CATRGAAETQYF. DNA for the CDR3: TGTGCCACCAGGGGGGCAGCGGAGACCCAGTACTTC.

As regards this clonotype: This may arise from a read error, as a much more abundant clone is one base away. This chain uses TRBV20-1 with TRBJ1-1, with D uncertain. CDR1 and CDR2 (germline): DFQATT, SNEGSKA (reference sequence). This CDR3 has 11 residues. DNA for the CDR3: TGCAGTACTAGAAGTGGTACCGAAGCTTTCTTT. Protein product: CSTRSGTEAFF.

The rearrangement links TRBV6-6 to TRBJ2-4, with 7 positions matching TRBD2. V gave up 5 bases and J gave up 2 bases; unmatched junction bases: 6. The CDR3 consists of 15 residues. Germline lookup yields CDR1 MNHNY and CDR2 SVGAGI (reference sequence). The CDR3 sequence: CASSRSGTTKNIQYF. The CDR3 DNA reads TGTGCCAGCAGTCGCAGCGGGACCACCAAAAACATTCAGTACTTC.

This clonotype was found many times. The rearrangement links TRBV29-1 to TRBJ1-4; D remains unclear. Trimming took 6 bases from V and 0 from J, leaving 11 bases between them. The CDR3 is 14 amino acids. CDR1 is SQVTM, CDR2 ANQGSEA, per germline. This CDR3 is CSVRGEPTNEKLFF. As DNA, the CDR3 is TGCAGCGTCCGTGGAGAACCAACTAATGAAAAACTGTTTTTT.

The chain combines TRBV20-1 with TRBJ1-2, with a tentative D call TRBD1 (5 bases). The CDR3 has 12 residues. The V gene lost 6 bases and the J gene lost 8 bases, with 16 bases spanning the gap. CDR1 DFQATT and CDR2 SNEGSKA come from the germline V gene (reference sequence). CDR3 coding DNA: TGCAGTGCGACCCGGGACGGCGTGGGCTACACCTTC. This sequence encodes CSATRDGVGYTF.

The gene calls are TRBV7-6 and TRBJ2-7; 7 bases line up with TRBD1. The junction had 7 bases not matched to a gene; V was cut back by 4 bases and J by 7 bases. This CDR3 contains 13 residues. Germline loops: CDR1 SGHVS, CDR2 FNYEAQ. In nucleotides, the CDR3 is TGTGCCAGCAGCTCATTACGACAGGGTGAGCAGTACTTC. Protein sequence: CASSSLRQGEQYF.

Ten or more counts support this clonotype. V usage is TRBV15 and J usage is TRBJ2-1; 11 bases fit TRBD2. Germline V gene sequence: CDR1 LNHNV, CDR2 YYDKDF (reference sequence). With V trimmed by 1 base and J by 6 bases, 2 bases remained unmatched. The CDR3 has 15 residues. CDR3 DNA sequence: TGTGCCACCAGCAGAGTACTAGCGGGGGCCAATGAGCAGTTCTTC. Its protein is CATSRVLAGANEQFF.

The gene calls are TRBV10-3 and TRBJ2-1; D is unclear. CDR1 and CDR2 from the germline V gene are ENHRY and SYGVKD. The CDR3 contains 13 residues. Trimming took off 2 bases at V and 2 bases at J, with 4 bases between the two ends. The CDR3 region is CAISELTYNEQFF. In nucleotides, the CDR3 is TGTGCCATCAGTGAGCTTACCTACAATGAGCAGTTCTTC.

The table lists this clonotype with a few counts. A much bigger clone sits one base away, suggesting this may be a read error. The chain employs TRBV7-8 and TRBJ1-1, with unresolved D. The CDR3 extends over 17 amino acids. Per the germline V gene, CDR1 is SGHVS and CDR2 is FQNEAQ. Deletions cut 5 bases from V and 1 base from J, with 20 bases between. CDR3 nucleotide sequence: TGTGCCAGCAGCGGCCGGGTGACAACTATCAGGAACACTGAAGCTTTCTTT. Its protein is CASSGRVTTIRNTEAFF.

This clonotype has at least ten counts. This CDR3 is CASSSATNTEAFF. The DNA for the CDR3 is TGTGCCAGCAGCTCCGCGACGAACACTGAAGCTTTCTTT. The chain couples TRBV5-4 to TRBJ1-1; D ambiguous. Per the germline V gene, CDR1 is SGHNT and CDR2 is YYREEE (reference sequence). Trimming stripped 3 bases from V and 1 base from J, with 7 bases between. The CDR3 has 13 residues.

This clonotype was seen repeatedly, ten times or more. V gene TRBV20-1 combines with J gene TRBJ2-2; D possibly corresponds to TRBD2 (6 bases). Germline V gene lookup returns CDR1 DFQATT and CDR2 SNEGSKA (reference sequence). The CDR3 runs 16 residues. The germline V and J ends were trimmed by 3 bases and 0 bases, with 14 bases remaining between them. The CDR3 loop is CSASLGGFANTGELFF. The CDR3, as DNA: TGCAGTGCTAGTCTGGGGGGTTTCGCGAACACCGGGGAGCTGTTTTTT.

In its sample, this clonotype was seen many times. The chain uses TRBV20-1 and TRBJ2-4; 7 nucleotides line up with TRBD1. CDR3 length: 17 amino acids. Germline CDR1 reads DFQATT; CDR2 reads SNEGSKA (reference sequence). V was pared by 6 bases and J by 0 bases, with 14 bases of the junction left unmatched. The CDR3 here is CSAITGTVSLAKNIQYF. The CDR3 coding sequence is TGCAGTGCGATTACCGGGACAGTCTCCTTAGCCAAAAACATTCAGTACTTC.